This T cell receptor beta chain was identified in a study of blood T cell repertoires in COVID-19. Study at large: Donors in the United States, Italy and Spain gave samples during acute or convalescent COVID-19. PBMCs, B-cell-depleted T cells, or T cells provided the cDNA or gDNA that made up the material.

The CDR3 sequence is 15 residues long. Germline CDR1 is MDHEN and CDR2 is SYDVKM. V lost 2 bases to trimming and J lost 8 bases; unmatched junction nucleotides: 8. Recruited during active infection, patients (from Seattle) were subsequently followed longitudinally. Original handling: Reference gene primer amplification gave nucleated cell count estimates. Clones were read by immunoSEQ multiplex PCR, and TCRdb kept only the in-frame ones, dropping some. V, J and clone size are taken as reported in that table, and D and trimming were inferred from the DNA itself. This repertoire shows under 200,000 clones, 84% found once; its top ten account for about 2.5%.

The chain carries TRBV28 and TRBJ1-3, with TRBD1 matching 8 bases. This receptor was obtained from a woman of 80 years or more with COVID-19, enrolled during active disease. Sequencing was done on a sample of peripheral blood. CDR3 sequence reads: CASSLQGASDDTIYF. CDR3 DNA: TGTGCCAGCAGTTTACAGGGGGCATCTGATGACACCATATATTTT.